This T cell receptor (beta chain) stems from a study of siplizumab effects on memory and regulatory T cells (dated 2019 in TCRdb). In terms of the full investigation: The effect of the anti-CD2 antibody siplizumab on alloreactive T-cell subsets was examined in allogeneic mixed lymphocyte reactions constructed from human PBMCs. What the research found in general, with its limitations: Compared with memory T cells, unstimulated naive T cells appeared more diverse, and naive cells seemed to make a substantial contribution to the alloresponse. The cumulative frequency of alloreactive sequences that could be traced back to unstimulated CD4+ memory T cells was significantly reduced by siplizumab. The suppressive function of proliferating Tregs from siplizumab cultures was not functionally confirmed. About 75-96% of proliferating CD4+ or CD8+ clones could not be given a naive or memory phenotype. Sequences below about 10^-5 frequency were poorly captured, so only a minor fraction of alloreactive clones could be mapped to unstimulated subsets. In reactions with siplizumab, an average of around 70% of mappable alloreactive CD4+ clones were Treg-derived, compared with roughly 26% in control reactions.

Sorted unstimulated T cells, along with proliferating T cells recovered from mixed lymphocyte reactions, underwent TCRbeta CDR3 sequencing. Fresh whole blood from ten to eleven HLA-typed healthy donors served as the source for isolating PBMCs. This clone was found a few times. No antigen is known for it. No per-base quality is available; no much larger clone lies one base away. The receptor library was made with the immunoSEQ multiplex PCR assay. Roughly 100,000 TCR templates per sample were assayed by the deep sequencing platform. Genomic DNA extracted from sorted T cells was the material used for TCRbeta CDR3 sequencing. In the authors' own workflow: The R programming language was used for clonal analysis of the TCRbeta CDR3 data. Comparing unstimulated samples against CFSE-low samples taken after the reaction was how alloreactive CD4+ and CD8+ clones were defined. By matching sequences to the repertoires of sorted unstimulated Treg and non-Treg cells, each alloreactive CD4+ clone was assigned a regulatory or non-regulatory origin. Held by TCRdb, this immuneACCESS table contains in-frame sequences only and omits some clones. Under half of the omission traces to an unresolved V gene where checked; the cause of the rest is unknown. Clonal size and the V and J genes are those of that table, whereas D and trimming came from the DNA. Counted in this sample were 90,000 to 95,000 clones; 90% to 95% of them appeared once. Of the sample, over 5% is held by the ten largest clones.

The germline V gene gives CDR1 as SGHRS and CDR2 as YFSETQ. The germline V and J ends show losses of 1 base and 0 bases respectively, and no gene match explains 0 bases of the junction. The CDR3 runs 15 residues from the cysteine to the phenylalanine. CDR3 DNA only is kept here, 45 bases in frame from base 1. What was sequenced was CD8+ T cells sorted from blood. This receptor was identified in a human donor in good health. The rearranged chain carries TRBV5-1 and TRBJ2-1, with 8 bases in between that match TRBD1. CDR3 reads: CASSLTGGSYNEQFF. At the DNA level, the sequence is TGCGCCAGCAGCTTGACAGGGGGCTCCTACAATGAGCAGTTCTTC.